This T cell receptor beta chain was sequenced for a study of cytomegalovirus exposure and HLA in healthy donors. In the study overall: HLA-typed donors contributed some 77 million unique TCRs, which were held in an early data release. Study-level results: Most observed TCR sequences were rare, whereas some public TCRs were detected in many donors. According to reports, the classifier identified cytomegalovirus status with high specificity and sensitivity. In a later analysis, at a false discovery rate of 0.05, approximately 16,000 TCR beta sequences were associated with HLA alleles.

Points on this clone: Its antigen is currently unknown.

CDR1 and CDR2 from the germline V gene are SGHNT and YYREEE (reference sequence). CDR3 length equals 15 residues. Trimming took off 5 bases at V and 4 bases at J, with 15 bases between the two ends. A multiplex PCR was run with 60 Vbeta primers and 13 Jbeta primers. The protocol was immunoSEQ multiplex PCR, while the TCRdb copy is restricted to in-frame clones and leaves out a portion. The sample has 150,000 or so clones; approximately 72% are singletons. The receptor's source is a man aged 40-50 years in good health and CMV-seropositive. The V gene is TRBV5-4, the J gene TRBJ2-2; a possible D gene is TRBD1 (6 bases). Input material: PBMCs. The CDR3 loop reads CASRSQGLGTGELFF. The CDR3, as DNA: TGTGCCAGCAGATCCCAGGGGCTAGGCACCGGGGAGCTGTTTTTT.